This T cell receptor (beta chain) comes out of a study of human T cells and chemical hapten exposure. Via MiXCR, TCRdb re-called the RACE reads, giving one row per CDR3 protein. The table records 360,000 or so distinct CDR3 sequences, roughly 6% of them present only once. As to time point: patch test 2, 6 weeks after DPC sensitization. Treatment noted: therapeutic diphenylcyclopropenone sensitization with weekly scalp DPC. The table lists this clonotype with a few counts. Germline V CDR1 and CDR2: MNHEY, SVGAGI. The length of the CDR3 is 15 residues. J lost 3 bases, V lost 5 bases, and 9 bases had no gene match.

Sequenced material: whole blood, taken in connection with sensitization to the hapten diphenylcyclopropenone (DPC). The chain links TRBV6-5 to TRBJ2-7; 8 bases align to TRBD1. The receptor was isolated from a woman between 18 and 29 years old with alopecia areata. Some clones in this sample may be carry-over from other donors' samples. The CDR3 DNA reads as TGTGCCAGCAGTCTCTCCGGGACAGGACGCTACGAGCAGTACTTC. Its translation is CASSLSGTGRYEQYF.